The TCR beta chain described here comes from a study of response to subunit inactivated influenza vaccine. Study-wide findings and caveats: The authors suggested that every seasonal influenza vaccination recruits few new T cells.

TCRdb ran MiXCR on the RT-PCR reads and lists one entry per CDR3 protein. This table has about 780,000 distinct CDR3 sequences, roughly 18% appearing once. This clonotype was found many times. Its antigen is unidentified. V was shortened by 4 bases and J by 0 bases, with 6 bases between the two germline ends. The CDR3 extends over 13 amino acids. Germline V gene lookup returns CDR1 SGHVS and CDR2 FNYEAQ. The clonotype was recovered from a man in his fifties or sixties who received an inactivated influenza vaccine. The sample was PBMCs from blood, taken roughly 5 days after vaccination. V is TRBV7-6 and J is TRBJ1-1; no clear D gene. The CDR3 nucleotides are TGTGCCAGCAGCTCCGGGTTGAACACTGAAGCTTTCTTT. This gives the protein CASSSGLNTEAFF. The variable domain in full, completed from reference TRBV7-6 and TRBJ1-1, reads GAGVSQSPRYKVTKRGQDVALRCDPISGHVSLYWYRQALGQGPEFLTYFNYEAQQDKSGLPNDRFSAERPEGSISTLTIQRTEQRDSAMYRCASSSGLNTEAFFGQGTRLTVV.